This is a list of T cell receptor beta chains from one sample in a study of cytomegalovirus exposure and HLA in healthy donors. Repertoires were generated with immunoSEQ multiplex PCR, while TCRdb's copy carries only in-frame clones and drops some. The table lists about 150,000 clones, 80% to 90% of them singletons. The material sequenced was PBMCs. These receptors were obtained from a woman aged 35 to 49 in good health and CMV-seropositive. Both conserved end residues are part of each CDR3. The D gene is left open where the match is weak. Size values are once, few and many counts, or a class for expanded clones, and some rows have none.

CDR3 length: 14
D gene: NA
J gene: TRBJ2-7
V gene: TRBV28
clone size: NA
CDR3 DNA: TGTGCCAGCAGTTTATCAGGTGCCTCCTACGAGCAGTACTTC
CDR3 protein: CASSLSGASYEQYF

CDR3 length: 15
D gene: NA
J gene: TRBJ2-3
V gene: TRBV7-8
clone size: once
CDR3 DNA: TGTGCCAGCAGCCCCCGGACTGGATGGGCAGATACGCAGTATTTT
CDR3 protein: CASSPRTGWADTQYF

CDR3 length: 16
D gene: TRBD2
J gene: TRBJ2-5
V gene: TRBV4-2
clone size: NA
CDR3 DNA: TGTGCCAGCAGCGAAGCTAGCGGGGGGGCCGGGGAGACCCAGTACTTC
CDR3 protein: CASSEASGGAGETQYF

CDR3 length: 17
D gene: TRBD2
J gene: TRBJ2-4
V gene: TRBV7-2
clone size: NA
CDR3 DNA: TGTGCCAGCAGCTCTCCGACGGGGAGGGTTTCACGAAACATTCAGTACTTC
CDR3 protein: CASSSPTGRVSRNIQYF

CDR3 length: 12
D gene: NA
J gene: TRBJ1-2
V gene: TRBV5-8
clone size: NA
CDR3 DNA: TGTGCCAGCAGCTTAAGGGGAAGCGGCTACACCTTC
CDR3 protein: CASSLRGSGYTF

CDR3 length: 22
D gene: NA
J gene: TRBJ2-1
V gene: TRBV21-1
clone size: NA
CDR3 DNA: TGTGCCAGCACCGAAGTAGGGACCTGGGCCCTAGCGGGAGGTAGGGGGAACAATGAGCAGTTCTTC
CDR3 protein: CASTEVGTWALAGGRGNNEQFF

CDR3 length: 14
D gene: NA
J gene: TRBJ2-7
V gene: TRBV19
clone size: NA
CDR3 DNA: TGTGCCAGTACTAAATGGGACTTACCCTACGAGCAGTACTTC
CDR3 protein: CASTKWDLPYEQYF

CDR3 length: 12
D gene: NA
J gene: TRBJ1-1
V gene: TRBV19
clone size: NA
CDR3 DNA: TGTGCCAGTAGTGCGGGGGGCCCCAAAGCTTTCTTT
CDR3 protein: CASSAGGPKAFF

CDR3 length: 15
D gene: NA
J gene: TRBJ2-4
V gene: TRBV7-9
clone size: once
CDR3 DNA: TGTTCCAGCAGCAAAGAGGGACTAGCCAAAAACATTCAGTACTTC
CDR3 protein: CSSSKEGLAKNIQYF

CDR3 length: 15
D gene: TRBD1
J gene: TRBJ2-7
V gene: TRBV15
clone size: NA
CDR3 DNA: TGTGCCACCAGCAGAGAAAAGACAGGGTATGGCGAGCAGTACTTC
CDR3 protein: CATSREKTGYGEQYF

CDR3 length: 15
D gene: TRBD1
J gene: TRBJ2-3
V gene: TRBV7-3
clone size: few
CDR3 DNA: TGTGCCAGCAGCCGGACAGGATCAGACACAGATACGCAGTATTTT
CDR3 protein: CASSRTGSDTDTQYF

CDR3 length: 15
D gene: TRBD1
J gene: TRBJ1-1
V gene: TRBV7-9
clone size: NA
CDR3 DNA: TGTGCCAGCAGACCACAGGGGGCGAGGGACACTGAAGCTTTCTTT
CDR3 protein: CASRPQGARDTEAFF

CDR3 length: 15
D gene: TRBD1
J gene: TRBJ2-3
V gene: TRBV5-1
clone size: NA
CDR3 DNA: TGCGCCAGCAGCTTACAAGGGACAGGCACAGATACGCAGTATTTT
CDR3 protein: CASSLQGTGTDTQYF